This T cell receptor (beta chain) comes out of a study of T cell changes during pregnancy in multiple sclerosis. Using immunoSEQ multiplex PCR, the repertoire was profiled, and TCRdb retains in-frame clones only, with some absent. The sample includes under 120,000 clones, just over 90% of them seen just once. The J segment lost 4 bases and the V segment lost 5 bases, leaving 2 bases of the junction unmatched. Germline CDR1 SEHNR, CDR2 FQNEAQ (reference sequence). The CDR3 consists of 14 residues. The chain is built from TRBV7-9 and TRBJ1-5; 10 nucleotides agree with TRBD1. The source of this sequence is a female donor with multiple sclerosis, enrolled in a pregnancy study. The starting material was peripheral blood, obtained after pregnancy. CDR3 sequence reads: CASSRTGGNQPQHF. In DNA form, the CDR3 reads TGTGCCAGCAGCCGGACAGGGGGGAATCAGCCCCAGCATTTT.